Each of the 4 T cell receptor beta chains below was sequenced from the same sample in a study of shared clonotypes between healthy human individuals (dated by TCRdb to 2020 to 2021). CD8 naive samples consisted of CD45RO-negative cells that were positively selected for CCR7, yielding a CD45RA+CCR7+ population without TemRA cells. Libraries came from the immunoSEQ multiplex PCR assay. The immuneACCESS repertoire file appears here via TCRdb, limited to in-frame rearrangements. These files lack a portion of the clones; in checked studies, under half of the deficit traces to unresolved V genes, and the cause of the others is not known. The table for this sample lists about 2 million clones; about 95% of them were counted only once. 0.9% to 1.3% of the sample is in the top ten clones. Sequenced sample: naive CD8+ T cells sorted from blood. Sample cell subset or site, as interpreted from the label and publication: CD45RA+CCR7+. The receptor set was obtained from a man aged 18-30 years in good health.

The V call is TRBV6-5, the J call TRBJ1-1; D is uncertain. The V and J ends lost 5 bases and 2 bases respectively, with 6 bases between them. Germline V gives CDR1 MNHEY, CDR2 SVGAGI. The CDR3 is 12 residues long. The CDR3 DNA reads TGTGCCAGCAGTATCGGTAACACTGAAGCTTTCTTT. This translates into CASSIGNTEAFF.

This chain connects TRBV6-1 to TRBJ2-5; D is perhaps TRBD2 (5 bases). CDR3 size: 17 residues. V was trimmed by 2 bases and J by 2 bases, leaving 18 bases between them. The germline V gene encodes CDR1 MNHNS and CDR2 SASEGT. CDR3 in amino acids: CASSERTADAFQETQYF. CDR3 in DNA: TGTGCCAGCAGTGAAAGAACAGCGGACGCATTTCAAGAGACCCAGTACTTC.

This chain links TRBV4-1 with TRBJ1-1; D is ambiguous. The CDR3 sequence is 15 residues long. CDR1 MGHRA and CDR2 YSYEKL come from the germline V gene. The V and J ends lost 1 base and 4 bases respectively, with 13 bases between them. CDR3 loop: CASSQAATVVTEAFF. CDR3 bases: TGCGCCAGCAGCCAAGCCGCGACCGTTGTCACTGAAGCTTTCTTT.

V usage is TRBV4-3 and J usage is TRBJ1-1; D is uncertain. This CDR3 region has 16 residues. Deletions cut 0 bases from V and 6 bases from J, with 17 bases between. From germline, CDR1 is LGHNA and CDR2 YSLEER. The CDR3 region has the DNA TGCGCCAGCAGCCAAGAGGCAGAGGAGGGAGTCGCTGAAGCTTTCTTT. It is translated as CASSQEAEEGVAEAFF.